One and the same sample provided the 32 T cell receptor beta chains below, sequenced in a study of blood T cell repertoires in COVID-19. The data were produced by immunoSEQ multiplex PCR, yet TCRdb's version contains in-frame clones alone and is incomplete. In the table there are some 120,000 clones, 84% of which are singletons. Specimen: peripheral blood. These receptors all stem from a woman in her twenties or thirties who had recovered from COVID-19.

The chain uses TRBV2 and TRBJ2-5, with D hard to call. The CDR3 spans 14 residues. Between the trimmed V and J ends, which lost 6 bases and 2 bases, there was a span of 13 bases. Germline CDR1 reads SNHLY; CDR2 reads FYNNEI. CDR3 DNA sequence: TGTGCCAGCAGCAAGACACGAATTCAAGAGACCCAGTACTTC. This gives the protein CASSKTRIQETQYF.

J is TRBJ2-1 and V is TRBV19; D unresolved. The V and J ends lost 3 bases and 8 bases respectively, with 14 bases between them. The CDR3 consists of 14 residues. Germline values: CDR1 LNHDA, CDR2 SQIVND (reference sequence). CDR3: CASSIRATSYEQFF. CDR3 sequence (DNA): TGTGCCAGTAGTATCCGAGCAACCTCCTATGAGCAGTTCTTC. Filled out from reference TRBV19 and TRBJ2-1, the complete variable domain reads DGGITQSPKYLFRKEGQNVTLSCEQNLNHDAMYWYRQDPGQGLRLIYYSQIVNDFQKGDIAEGYSVSREKKESFPLTVTSAQKNPTAFYLCASSIRATSYEQFFGPGTRLTVL.

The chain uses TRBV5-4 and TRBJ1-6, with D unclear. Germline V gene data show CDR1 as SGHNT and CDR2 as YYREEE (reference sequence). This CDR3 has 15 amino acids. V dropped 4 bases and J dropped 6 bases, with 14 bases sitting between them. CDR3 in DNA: TGTGCCAGCAGCCGGGGATCGATGGGTAATTCACCCCTCCACTTT. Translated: CASSRGSMGNSPLHF.

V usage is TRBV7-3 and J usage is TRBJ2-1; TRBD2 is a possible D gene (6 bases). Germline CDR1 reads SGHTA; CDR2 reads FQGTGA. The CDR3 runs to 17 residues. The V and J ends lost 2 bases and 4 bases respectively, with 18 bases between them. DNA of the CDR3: TGTGCCAGCAGCTTAGGCCCAACGGGAGTAGGTTACAATGAGCAGTTCTTC. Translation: CASSLGPTGVGYNEQFF.

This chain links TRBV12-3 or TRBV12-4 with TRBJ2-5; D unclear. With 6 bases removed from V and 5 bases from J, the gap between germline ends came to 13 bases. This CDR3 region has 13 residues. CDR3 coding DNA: TGTGCCAGCAGATACTCCCGTTGGGAGACCCAGTACTTC. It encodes CASRYSRWETQYF.

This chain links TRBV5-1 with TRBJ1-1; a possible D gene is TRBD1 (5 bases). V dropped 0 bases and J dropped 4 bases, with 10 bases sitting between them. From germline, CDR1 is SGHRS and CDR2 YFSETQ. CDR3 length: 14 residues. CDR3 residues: CASSLVRGPTEAFF. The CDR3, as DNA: TGCGCCAGCAGCTTGGTGCGGGGACCCACTGAAGCTTTCTTT.

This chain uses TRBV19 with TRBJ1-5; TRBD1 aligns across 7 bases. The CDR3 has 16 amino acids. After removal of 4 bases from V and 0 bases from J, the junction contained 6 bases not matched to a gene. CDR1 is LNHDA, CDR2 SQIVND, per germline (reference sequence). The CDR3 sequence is CASSSQGGNSNQPQHF. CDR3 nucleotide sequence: TGTGCCAGTAGTAGTCAAGGGGGCAATAGCAATCAGCCCCAGCATTTT.

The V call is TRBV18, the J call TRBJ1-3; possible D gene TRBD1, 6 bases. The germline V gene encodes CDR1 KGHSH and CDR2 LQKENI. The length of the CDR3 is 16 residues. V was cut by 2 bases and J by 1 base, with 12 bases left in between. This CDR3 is CASSPITGQSGNTIYF. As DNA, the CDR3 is TGTGCCAGCTCACCAATTACAGGGCAATCTGGAAACACCATATATTTT. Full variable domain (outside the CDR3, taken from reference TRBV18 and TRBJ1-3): NAGVMQNPRHLVRRRGQEARLRCSPMKGHSHVYWYRQLPEEGLKFMVYLQKENIIDESGMPKERFSAEFPKEGPSILRIQQVVRGDSAAYFCASSPITGQSGNTIYFGEGSWLTVV.

CDR3 DNA sequence: TGTGCCAGCACGTCATCAGGGCGGAGTACTGGAAACACCATATATTTT. Protein sequence: CASTSSGRSTGNTIYF. This sequence joins TRBV11-1 and TRBJ1-3; D may be TRBD1 (5 bases). The CDR3 has 16 residues. CDR1 is SGHAT and CDR2 is FQDESV in the germline V gene (reference sequence). Trimming cost V 7 bases and J 2 bases, with 18 bases left between them. Combining the CDR3 with reference TRBV11-1 and TRBJ1-3 gives the whole variable domain EAEVAQSPRYKITEKSQAVAFWCDPISGHATLYWYRQILGQGPELLVQFQDESVVDDSQLPKDRFSAERLKGVDSTLKIQPAELGDSAMYLCASTSSGRSTGNTIYFGEGSWLTVV.

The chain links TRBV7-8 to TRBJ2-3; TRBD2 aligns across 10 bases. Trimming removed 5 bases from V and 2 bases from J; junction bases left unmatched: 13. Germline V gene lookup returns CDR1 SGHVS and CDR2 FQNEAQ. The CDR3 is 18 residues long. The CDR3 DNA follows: TGTGCCAGCAGCCCGGAGAAGATAGCGGGAGGAATCACAGATACGCAGTATTTT. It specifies CASSPEKIAGGITDTQYF. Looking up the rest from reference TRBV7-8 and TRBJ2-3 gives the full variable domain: GAGVSQSPRYKVAKRGQDVALRCDPISGHVSLFWYQQALGQGPEFLTYFQNEAQLDKSGLPSDRFFAERPEGSVSTLKIQRTQQEDSAVYLCASSPEKIAGGITDTQYFGPGTRLTVL.

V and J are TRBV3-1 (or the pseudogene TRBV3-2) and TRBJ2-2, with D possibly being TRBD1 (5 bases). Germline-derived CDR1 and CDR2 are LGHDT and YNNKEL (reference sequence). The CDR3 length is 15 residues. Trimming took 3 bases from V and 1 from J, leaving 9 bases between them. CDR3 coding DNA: TGTGCCAGCAGCCAGGCAGGGAAGAACACCGGGGAGCTGTTTTTT. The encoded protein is CASSQAGKNTGELFF.

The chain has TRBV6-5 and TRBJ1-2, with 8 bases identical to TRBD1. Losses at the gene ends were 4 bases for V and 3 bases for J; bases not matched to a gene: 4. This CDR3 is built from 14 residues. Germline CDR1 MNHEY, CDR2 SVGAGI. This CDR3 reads CASSSGQGYYGYTF. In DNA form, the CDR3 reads TGTGCCAGCAGTTCCGGACAGGGATACTATGGCTACACCTTC.

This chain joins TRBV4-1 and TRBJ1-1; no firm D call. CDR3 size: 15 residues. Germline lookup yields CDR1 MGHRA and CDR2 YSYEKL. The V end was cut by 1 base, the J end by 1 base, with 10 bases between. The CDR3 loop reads CASSQGPAGNTEAFF. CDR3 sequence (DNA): TGCGCCAGCAGCCAAGGGCCCGCAGGGAACACTGAAGCTTTCTTT.

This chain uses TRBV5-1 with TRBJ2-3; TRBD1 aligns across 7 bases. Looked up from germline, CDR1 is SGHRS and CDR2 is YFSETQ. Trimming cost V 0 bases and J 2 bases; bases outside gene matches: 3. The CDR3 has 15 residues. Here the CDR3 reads CASSLGQGDTDTQYF. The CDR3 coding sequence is TGCGCCAGCAGCTTGGGACAGGGAGACACAGATACGCAGTATTTT. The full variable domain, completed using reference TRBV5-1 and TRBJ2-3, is KAGVTQTPRYLIKTRGQQVTLSCSPISGHRSVSWYQQTPGQGLQFLFEYFSETQRNKGNFPGRFSGRQFSNSRSEMNVSTLELGDSALYLCASSLGQGDTDTQYFGPGTRLTVL.

CDR3 sequence (DNA): TGCGCCAGCAGTGAGACCCAGCGGGGGCCGACCTACGAGCAGTACTTC. It specifies CASSETQRGPTYEQYF. The chain recombines TRBV10-2 with TRBJ2-7; TRBD2 agrees at 8 bases. The CDR3 has 16 amino acids. V shed 2 bases, J shed 2 bases, and the junction held 8 bases outside the gene matches. Germline loops: CDR1 WSHSY, CDR2 SAAADI.

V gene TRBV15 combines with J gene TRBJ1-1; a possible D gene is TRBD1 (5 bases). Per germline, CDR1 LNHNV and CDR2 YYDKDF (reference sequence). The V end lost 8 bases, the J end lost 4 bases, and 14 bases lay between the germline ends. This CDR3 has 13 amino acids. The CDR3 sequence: CATAPDTGTEAFF. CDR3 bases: TGTGCCACCGCCCCCGATACAGGCACTGAAGCTTTCTTT.

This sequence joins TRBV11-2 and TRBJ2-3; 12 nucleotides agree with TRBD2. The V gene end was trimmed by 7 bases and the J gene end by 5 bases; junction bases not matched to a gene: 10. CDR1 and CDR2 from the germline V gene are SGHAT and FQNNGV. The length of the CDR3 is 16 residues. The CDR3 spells CASTSPSGGAVDTQYF. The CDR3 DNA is TGTGCCAGCACTAGTCCTAGCGGGGGGGCGGTAGATACGCAGTATTTT. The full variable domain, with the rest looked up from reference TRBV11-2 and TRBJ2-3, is EAGVAQSPRYKIIEKRQSVAFWCNPISGHATLYWYQQILGQGPKLLIQFQNNGVVDDSQLPKDRFSAERLKGVDSTLKIQPAKLEDSAVYLCASTSPSGGAVDTQYFGPGTRLTVL.

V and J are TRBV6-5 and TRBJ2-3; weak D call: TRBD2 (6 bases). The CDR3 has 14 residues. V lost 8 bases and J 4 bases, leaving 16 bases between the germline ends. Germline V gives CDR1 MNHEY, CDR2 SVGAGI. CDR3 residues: CASALGRRPDTQYF. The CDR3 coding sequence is TGTGCCAGCGCTTTGGGGAGGCGCCCAGATACGCAGTATTTT.

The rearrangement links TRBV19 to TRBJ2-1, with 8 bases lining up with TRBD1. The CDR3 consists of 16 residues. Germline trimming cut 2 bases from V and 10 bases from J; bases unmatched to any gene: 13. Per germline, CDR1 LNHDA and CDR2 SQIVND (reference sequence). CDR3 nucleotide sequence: TGTGCCAGTAGTATATCCCACTGGACAGGGCCGTGGGAGCAGTTCTTC. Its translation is CASSISHWTGPWEQFF.

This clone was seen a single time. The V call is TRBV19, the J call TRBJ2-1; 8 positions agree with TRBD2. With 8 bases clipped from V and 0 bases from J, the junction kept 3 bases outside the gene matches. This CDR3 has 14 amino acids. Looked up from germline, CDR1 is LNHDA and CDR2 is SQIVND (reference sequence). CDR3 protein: CASGRGGSYNEQFF. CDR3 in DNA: TGTGCCAGTGGACGGGGGGGCTCCTACAATGAGCAGTTCTTC.

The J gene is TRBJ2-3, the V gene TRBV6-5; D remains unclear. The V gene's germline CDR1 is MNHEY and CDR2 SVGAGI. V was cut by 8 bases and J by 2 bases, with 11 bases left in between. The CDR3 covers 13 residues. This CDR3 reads CASRNRVTDTQYF. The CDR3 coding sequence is TGTGCCAGCCGCAATCGAGTCACAGATACGCAGTATTTT.

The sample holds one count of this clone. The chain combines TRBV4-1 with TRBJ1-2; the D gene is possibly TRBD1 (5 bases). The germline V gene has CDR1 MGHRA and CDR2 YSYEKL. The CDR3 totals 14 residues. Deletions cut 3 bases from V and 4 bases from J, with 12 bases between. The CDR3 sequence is CASSQPGEGYGYTF. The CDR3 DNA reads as TGCGCCAGCAGCCAGCCGGGGGAGGGCTATGGCTACACCTTC.

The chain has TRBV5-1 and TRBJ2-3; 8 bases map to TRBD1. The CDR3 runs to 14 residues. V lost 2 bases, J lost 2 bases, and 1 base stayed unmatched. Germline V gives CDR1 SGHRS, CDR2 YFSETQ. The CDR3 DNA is TGCGCCAGCAGCTTCAGGGGGCCCACAGATACGCAGTATTTT. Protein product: CASSFRGPTDTQYF.

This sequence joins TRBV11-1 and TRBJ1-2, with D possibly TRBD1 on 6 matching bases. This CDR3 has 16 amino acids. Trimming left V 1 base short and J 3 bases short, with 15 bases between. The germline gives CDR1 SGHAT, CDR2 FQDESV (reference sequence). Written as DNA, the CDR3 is TGTGCCAGCAGCTTAGGCCCGACAGGTTCGGACTATGGCTACACCTTC. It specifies CASSLGPTGSDYGYTF.

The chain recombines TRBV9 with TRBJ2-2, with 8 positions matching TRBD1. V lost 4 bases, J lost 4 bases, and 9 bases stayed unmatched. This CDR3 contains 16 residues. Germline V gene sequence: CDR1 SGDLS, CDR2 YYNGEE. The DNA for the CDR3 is TGTGCCAGCAGCACCTGGACAGGGAGTTTCACCGGGGAGCTGTTTTTT. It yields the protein CASSTWTGSFTGELFF.

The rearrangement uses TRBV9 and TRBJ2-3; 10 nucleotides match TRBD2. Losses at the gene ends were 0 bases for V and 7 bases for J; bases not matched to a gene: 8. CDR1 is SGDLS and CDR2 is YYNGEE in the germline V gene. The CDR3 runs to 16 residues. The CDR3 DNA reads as TGTGCCAGCAGCGTAGTCGAGCGGGGGGGCCGGAATACGCAGTATTTT. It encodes CASSVVERGGRNTQYF.

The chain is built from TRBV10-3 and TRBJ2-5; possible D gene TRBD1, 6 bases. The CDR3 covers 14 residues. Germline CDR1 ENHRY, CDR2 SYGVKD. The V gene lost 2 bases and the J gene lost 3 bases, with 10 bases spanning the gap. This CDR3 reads CAISEGDNEETQYF. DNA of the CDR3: TGTGCCATCAGTGAGGGGGACAACGAAGAGACCCAGTACTTC.

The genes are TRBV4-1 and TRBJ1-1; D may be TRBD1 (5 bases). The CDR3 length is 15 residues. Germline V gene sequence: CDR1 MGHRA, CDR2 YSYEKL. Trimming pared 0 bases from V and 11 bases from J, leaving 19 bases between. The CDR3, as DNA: TGCGCCAGCAGCCAAGATTGGGCCCAGGGATTGGCCGCTTTCTTT. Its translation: CASSQDWAQGLAAFF.

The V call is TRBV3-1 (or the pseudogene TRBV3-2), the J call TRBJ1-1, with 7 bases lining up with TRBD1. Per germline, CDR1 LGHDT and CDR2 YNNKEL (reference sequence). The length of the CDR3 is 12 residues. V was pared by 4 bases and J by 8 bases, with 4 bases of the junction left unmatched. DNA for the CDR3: TGTGCCAGCAGCCTCGACAGGGCAGAAGCTTTCTTT. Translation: CASSLDRAEAFF.

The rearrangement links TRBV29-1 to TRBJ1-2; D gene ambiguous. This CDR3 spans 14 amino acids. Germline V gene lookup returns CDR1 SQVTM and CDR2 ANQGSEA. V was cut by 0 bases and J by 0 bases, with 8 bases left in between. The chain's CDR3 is CSVEEDKTNYGYTF. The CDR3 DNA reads TGCAGCGTTGAAGAAGACAAAACTAACTATGGCTACACCTTC.

CDR3 in DNA: TGTGCCAGCAGCTTCGGCGGGGGGGGGAGAGATACGCAGTATTTT. Amino acids: CASSFGGGGRDTQYF. This chain uses TRBV5-4 with TRBJ2-3, with 9 nucleotides matching TRBD2. Germline V CDR1 and CDR2: SGHNT, YYREEE (reference sequence). Trimming at V came to 2 bases and at J to 5 bases, leaving 6 bases not matched to a gene. The CDR3 runs to 15 residues.

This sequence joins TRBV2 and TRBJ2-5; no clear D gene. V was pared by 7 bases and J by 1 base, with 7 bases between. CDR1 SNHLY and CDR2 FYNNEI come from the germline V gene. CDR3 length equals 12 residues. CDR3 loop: CASMYSQETQYF. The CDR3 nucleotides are TGTGCCAGCATGTACAGCCAAGAGACCCAGTACTTC.